One and the same sample provided the 28 T cell receptor beta chains below, sequenced in a study of T cell repertoires in cytomegalovirus infection. Their antigens are not known. A single record per CDR3 protein comes from TCRdb applying MiXCR to the reads. This table holds around 770,000 distinct CDR3 sequences, approximately 32% found once. Specimen: cultured CD8+ T cells from PBMCs, collected from culture after CMV antigen stimulation. The receptor set was obtained from a human donor in good health (CMV status not recorded). Some clones in this sample may be carry-over from other donors' samples.

This clonotype has a count of ten or more. The gene calls are TRBV7-8 and TRBJ2-2; D remains unclear. Germline loops: CDR1 SGHVS, CDR2 FQNEAQ. CDR3 length: 17 amino acids. The germline V and J ends were trimmed by 4 bases and 0 bases, with 15 bases remaining between them. As DNA, the CDR3 is TGTGCCAGCAGCTACCCCGTCGCAGGACCGAACACCGGGGAGCTGTTTTTT. Its translation: CASSYPVAGPNTGELFF.

J is TRBJ2-7 and V is TRBV6-4, with TRBD1 matching 8 bases. Unmatched junction bases numbered 8, after V lost 10 bases and J lost 3 bases. The CDR3 contains 13 residues. In germline, CDR1 is MRHNA, CDR2 SNTAGT. CDR3 loop: CAKSRDRHYEQYF. CDR3 sequence (DNA): TGTGCCAAATCCCGGGACAGGCACTACGAGCAGTACTTC.

This clonotype was detected a few times. The V and J genes are TRBV28 and TRBJ1-1, with unresolved D. The CDR3 is made up of 15 amino acids. The V gene lost 3 bases and the J gene lost 1 base, with 12 bases spanning the gap. Looked up from germline, CDR1 is MDHEN and CDR2 is SYDVKM. For the CDR3, the DNA is TGTGCCAGCAGTTTGATAGCTGGGCCGAACACTGAAGCTTTCTTT. Amino acid sequence: CASSLIAGPNTEAFF. Supplemented by reference TRBV28 and TRBJ1-1, the full variable domain reads DVKVTQSSRYLVKRTGEKVFLECVQDMDHENMFWYRQDPGLGLRLIYFSYDVKMKEKGDIPEGYSVSREKKERFSLILESASTNQTSMYLCASSLIAGPNTEAFFGQGTRLTVV.

This clonotype was counted a few times. This chain links TRBV7-9 with TRBJ2-3; D possibly corresponds to TRBD2 (7 bases). V shed 7 bases and J shed 1 base, with 12 bases lying between them. The germline V gene has CDR1 SEHNR and CDR2 FQNEAQ (reference sequence). The CDR3 extends over 14 amino acids. The CDR3 spells CASTAGARTDTQYF. CDR3 nucleotides: TGTGCCAGCACCGCGGGGGCGCGCACAGATACGCAGTATTTT.

The V call is TRBV28, the J call TRBJ2-7, with D maybe TRBD1 (6 bases). V was pared by 5 bases and J by 2 bases, with 16 bases between. The CDR3 totals 15 residues. Germline assignment: CDR1 MDHEN and CDR2 SYDVKM. CDR3 sequence reads: CASSPPNSGAYEQYV. The CDR3 nucleotides are TGTGCCAGCAGTCCTCCCAATTCAGGGGCCTACGAGCAGTACGTC.

This clonotype was counted at least ten times. V is TRBV5-1 and J is TRBJ2-7; 10 bases line up with TRBD1. Trimming removed 4 bases from V and 5 bases from J; junction bases left unmatched: 3. This CDR3 has 13 residues. CDR1 and CDR2 (germline): SGHRS, YFSETQ. CDR3 amino acids: CASSRDRGHEQYF. The CDR3 DNA is TGCGCCAGCAGCCGGGACAGGGGCCACGAGCAGTACTTC.

In DNA form, the CDR3 reads TGCGCCAGCAGCCAATTTCAAAATATAAACAATGAGCAGTTCTTC. Its protein is CASSQFQNINNEQFF. The chain links TRBV4-1 to TRBJ2-1; D call uncertain. V dropped 2 bases and J dropped 5 bases, with 13 bases sitting between them. The CDR3 is 15 residues long. The germline V gene encodes CDR1 MGHRA and CDR2 YSYEKL.

This clonotype was seen a handful of times. The rearrangement links TRBV12-3 or TRBV12-4 to TRBJ1-3; 7 bases map to TRBD1. Unmatched junction bases numbered 10, after V lost 5 bases and J lost 0 bases. The CDR3 is 17 residues long. The CDR3 sequence is CASSDSGGESSGNTIYF. Here the CDR3 DNA reads TGTGCCAGCAGTGACTCAGGGGGGGAGAGCTCTGGAAACACCATATATTTT.

The chain combines TRBV25-1 with TRBJ1-1; weak D call: TRBD1 (5 bases). Trimming cost V 0 bases and J 6 bases, with 14 bases left between them. From germline, CDR1 is MGHDK and CDR2 SYGVNS. This CDR3 has 15 residues. CDR3 DNA: TGTGCCAGCAGTGAATACCTAGGGGCGAGCGCTGAAGCTTTCTTT. Its protein is CASSEYLGASAEAFF.

The chain is built from TRBV7-9 and TRBJ1-2; the D gene is possibly TRBD1 (5 bases). Deletions cut 6 bases from V and 5 bases from J, with 16 bases between. This CDR3 has 14 residues. The V gene's germline CDR1 is SEHNR and CDR2 FQNEAQ (reference sequence). Here the CDR3 DNA reads TGTGCCAGCAGTTATAAAGGGGTTTGGTATGGCTACACCTTC. Translated: CASSYKGVWYGYTF. The whole variable domain, remainder taken from reference TRBV7-9 and TRBJ1-2, is DTGVSQNPRHKITKRGQNVTFRCDPISEHNRLYWYRQTLGQGPEFLTYFQNEAQLEKSRLLSDRFSAERPKGSFSTLEIQRTEQGDSAMYLCASSYKGVWYGYTFGSGTRLTVV.

CDR3 sequence: CATSRPHVSGTGEQFF. DNA of the CDR3: TGTGCCACCAGCAGGCCGCACGTATCGGGGACGGGTGAGCAGTTCTTC. The chain employs TRBV15 and TRBJ2-1; D may match TRBD1 or TRBD2 (5 bases each). Germline V gives CDR1 LNHNV, CDR2 YYDKDF (reference sequence). The CDR3 totals 16 residues. V was shortened by 3 bases and J by 9 bases, with 21 bases between the two germline ends. The variable domain in full, with the rest retrieved from reference TRBV15 and TRBJ2-1, is DAMVIQNPRYQVTQFGKPVTLSCSQTLNHNVMYWYQQKSSQAPKLLFHYYDKDFNNEADTPDNFQSRRPNTSFCFLDIRSPGLGDTAMYLCATSRPHVSGTGEQFFGPGTRLTVL.

This clonotype came up a few times. CDR3 protein: CASSPGTSSPTDTQYF. DNA of the CDR3: TGTGCCAGCAGTCCTGGGACAAGTTCACCCACAGATACGCAGTATTTT. This rearrangement joins TRBV13 to TRBJ2-3; D may be TRBD1 (6 bases). The CDR3 is 16 amino acids. With 6 bases removed from V and 2 bases from J, the gap between germline ends came to 18 bases. Germline V CDR1 and CDR2: PRHDT, FYEKMQ (reference sequence). Using reference TRBV13 and TRBJ2-3 for the parts outside the CDR3, the full variable domain is AAGVIQSPRHLIKEKRETATLKCYPIPRHDTVYWYQQGPGQDPQFLISFYEKMQSDKGSIPDRFSAQQFSDYHSELNMSSLELGDSALYFCASSPGTSSPTDTQYFGPGTRLTVL.

The genes are TRBV9 and TRBJ2-1, with 9 bases fitting TRBD2. CDR3 size: 15 residues. CDR1 is SGDLS, CDR2 YYNGEE, per germline. The V segment lost 3 bases and the J segment 8 bases; nucleotides outside the gene matches: 9. Written as DNA, the CDR3 is TGTGCCAGCAGCGGTAGCGGGGGCCACTCGGATGAGCAGTTCTTC. Translated, it gives CASSGSGGHSDEQFF. The full variable domain, its missing parts supplied by reference TRBV9 and TRBJ2-1, is DSGVTQTPKHLITATGQRVTLRCSPRSGDLSVYWYQQSLDQGLQFLIQYYNGEERAKGNILERFSAQQFPDLHSELNLSSLELGDSALYFCASSGSGGHSDEQFFGPGTRLTVL.

The CDR3 coding sequence is TGTGCCAGCAGCCTACCAGGGGACAGGGGGAACTATGGCTACACCTTC. This encodes CASSLPGDRGNYGYTF. The V and J genes are TRBV7-9 and TRBJ1-2; 11 bases line up with TRBD1. There are 16 residues in the CDR3. After removal of 5 bases from V and 2 bases from J, the junction contained 7 bases not matched to a gene. Germline CDR1 SEHNR, CDR2 FQNEAQ (reference sequence). The full variable domain, in which reference TRBV7-9 and TRBJ1-2 provide the parts outside the CDR3, is DTGVSQNPRHKITKRGQNVTFRCDPISEHNRLYWYRQTLGQGPEFLTYFQNEAQLEKSRLLSDRFSAERPKGSFSTLEIQRTEQGDSAMYLCASSLPGDRGNYGYTFGSGTRLTVV.

In its sample, this clonotype was seen many times. This CDR3 reads CASSPYRGAGANVLTF. The CDR3 coding sequence is TGTGCCAGCAGTCCATACAGGGGGGCTGGGGCCAACGTCCTGACTTTC. The V and J genes are TRBV12-3 or TRBV12-4 and TRBJ2-6; TRBD1 aligns across 8 bases. The CDR3 has 16 residues. V was pared by 5 bases and J by 2 bases, with 5 bases of the junction left unmatched.

This clonotype appeared a few times. The V and J genes are TRBV6-1 and TRBJ1-1; D unresolved. Per the germline V gene, CDR1 is MNHNS and CDR2 is SASEGT. This CDR3 has 17 residues. The V end lost 0 bases, the J end lost 2 bases, and 16 bases lay between the germline ends. The CDR3 protein is CASSEALTLGRNTEAFF. CDR3 coding DNA: TGTGCCAGCAGTGAAGCCCTGACACTTGGGCGAAACACTGAAGCTTTCTTT.

This clonotype was observed a single time. The chain couples TRBV19 to TRBJ2-1; no clear D. There are 13 residues in the CDR3. The germline V gene encodes CDR1 LNHDA and CDR2 SQIVND (reference sequence). The V end lost 3 bases, the J end lost 4 bases, and 7 bases lay between the germline ends. The CDR3 DNA is TGTGCCAGTAGTATGGCAGAATACAATGAGCAGTTCTTC. Residues: CASSMAEYNEQFF.

Of note for this clonotype: The conserved phenylalanine or tryptophan normally closing the CDR3 is absent here, so this likely arose from a read error. This chain links TRBV6-5 with TRBJ2-5; TRBD1 agrees at 10 bases. Germline trimming cut 2 bases from V and 3 bases from J; bases unmatched to any gene: 3. From germline, CDR1 is MNHEY and CDR2 SVGAGI. CDR3 length: 15 amino acids. DNA for the CDR3: TGTGCCAGCAGTTACGCAGGGACAGGGGAAGAGACCCAGTACCTC. Translating it yields CASSYAGTGEETQYL.

CDR3 in DNA: TGTGCCAGCAGTTTAGGGGGCCTAGCGGGGGGCCTGAGCTCCTACAATGAGCAGTTCTTC. Translated, it gives CASSLGGLAGGLSSYNEQFF. This sequence joins TRBV12-3 or TRBV12-4 and TRBJ2-1; 11 bases fit TRBD2. The CDR3 has 20 amino acids. The V segment lost 1 base and the J segment 0 bases; nucleotides outside the gene matches: 11.

The chain uses TRBV27 and TRBJ2-3; 8 bases line up with TRBD2. Trimming took 8 bases from V and 4 from J; bases not matched to a gene: 5. The length of the CDR3 is 13 residues. Looked up from germline, CDR1 is MNHEY and CDR2 is SMNVEV (reference sequence). CDR3 DNA sequence: TGTGCCAGCGGACTAGCCCGCGCAGATACGCAGTATTTT. It translates to CASGLARADTQYF.

V and J are TRBV27 and TRBJ1-2, with D hard to call. The V gene's germline CDR1 is MNHEY and CDR2 SMNVEV (reference sequence). Trimming stripped 2 bases from V and 3 bases from J, with 7 bases between. This CDR3 is built from 13 residues. The CDR3 loop reads CASSLAADYGYTF. CDR3 sequence (DNA): TGTGCCAGCAGTTTAGCAGCAGACTATGGCTACACCTTC.

There are a few counts of this clonotype. The chain employs TRBV6-5 and TRBJ1-1, with 8 bases identical to TRBD1. This CDR3 contains 17 residues. Germline V gene data show CDR1 as MNHEY and CDR2 as SVGAGI. Trimming cost V 6 bases and J 5 bases; bases outside gene matches: 17. The CDR3: CASSLTGQGATLTEAFF. The CDR3 DNA is TGTGCCAGCAGCCTCACGGGTCAGGGGGCGACCTTGACTGAAGCTTTCTTT.

The V and J genes are TRBV27 and TRBJ2-3, with no clear D. The V gene lost 4 bases and the J gene lost 2 bases, with 10 bases spanning the gap. CDR1 MNHEY and CDR2 SMNVEV come from the germline V gene (reference sequence). The length of the CDR3 is 14 residues. The CDR3 loop reads CASSYRLTTDTQYF. The CDR3 coding sequence is TGTGCCAGCAGTTATAGACTTACCACAGATACGCAGTATTTT.

This clonotype was counted only a few times. V and J are TRBV13 and TRBJ1-2; D might be TRBD1 (5 bases). The germline V gene encodes CDR1 PRHDT and CDR2 FYEKMQ (reference sequence). This CDR3 is 16 amino acids long. The V and J ends lost 0 bases and 4 bases respectively, with 15 bases between them. The CDR3 coding sequence is TGTGCCAGCAGCTTAGGGCAGGGAGATCTCCTCTATGGCTACACCTTC. It yields the protein CASSLGQGDLLYGYTF.

This rearrangement joins TRBV12-3 or TRBV12-4 to TRBJ2-1, with 11 bases aligning to TRBD2. With 8 bases clipped from V and 7 bases from J, the junction kept 10 bases outside the gene matches. This CDR3 has 15 amino acids. For the CDR3, the DNA is TGTGCCAGCTCCTCGACTAGCGGGGATGTGAATGAGCAGTTCTTC. Its protein product is CASSSTSGDVNEQFF.

This clonotype was seen a single time. The chain couples TRBV15 to TRBJ2-7, with a tentative D call TRBD1 (5 bases). Deletions cut 0 bases from V and 5 bases from J, with 14 bases between. Germline V CDR1 and CDR2: LNHNV, YYDKDF (reference sequence). This CDR3 comprises 15 residues. CDR3 residues: CATSRDRRVENEQYF. Written as DNA, the CDR3 is TGTGCCACCAGCAGAGATCGCAGGGTTGAGAACGAGCAGTACTTC.

The chain carries TRBV27 and TRBJ1-6; 8 bases are a match to TRBD1. This CDR3 contains 15 residues. Per germline, CDR1 MNHEY and CDR2 SMNVEV (reference sequence). Trimming at V came to 1 base and at J to 8 bases, leaving 4 bases not matched to a gene. CDR3 loop: CASSLLQGEYSPLHF. CDR3 sequence (DNA): TGTGCCAGCAGTTTATTACAGGGGGAGTATTCACCCCTCCACTTT.

This clonotype was recorded a few times. The chain recombines TRBV9 with TRBJ2-3; D uncertain. Germline V gene sequence: CDR1 SGDLS, CDR2 YYNGEE. V was cut by 0 bases and J by 2 bases, with 4 bases left in between. The CDR3 sequence is 13 residues long. The CDR3 DNA is TGTGCCAGCAGCGTAGGCCTCACAGATACGCAGTATTTT. This gives the protein CASSVGLTDTQYF.